Sequencing of this T cell receptor beta chain was carried out in a study of shared clonotypes between healthy human individuals. All the donors were Caucasian adults who lived in Nashville, Tennessee. Into CD45RA+ naive and CD45RA-negative memory subsets, the CD4+ cells were split. The CDR3 is 15 residues long. Germline assignment: CDR1 KGHSH and CDR2 LQKENI. Between the trimmed V and J ends, which lost 3 bases and 0 bases, there was a span of 11 bases. Assay execution took place at the deep level. In the sorted-subset replicate PCRs, approximately 200 ng DNA, 25,000 to 30,000 T cell genomes, was used. Libraries were prepared by immunoSEQ multiplex PCR; TCRdb keeps only in-frame clonotypes and omits some of them. The sample holds around 350,000 clones, around 70% seen once.

The sample comprised memory CD4+ T cells sorted from blood. Subset described: CD45RA-negative fraction. The origin of this receptor is a young man in good health. The rearrangement uses TRBV18 and TRBJ1-1; D ambiguous. CDR3 DNA sequence: TGTGCCAGCTCACCTCGGTCAGTTATGAACACTGAAGCTTTCTTT. Translated: CASSPRSVMNTEAFF.